One sample yielded the 18 T cell receptor beta chains listed below, sequenced in a study of T cells in Graves' hyperthyroidism and ophthalmopathy. The source material, RNA transcripts, was used to amplify TCR beta CDR3 regions. HTBI primers were the set used in a first-round RT-PCR of the TCR CDR3. TCRdb re-analysed the multiplex PCR reads in MiXCR, keeping a single row per CDR3 protein. The profile shows 400,000 to 600,000 distinct CDR3 sequences, less than 25% of them singletons. The sequenced sample was blood. These receptors all come from a man aged 18 to 29 with Graves' hyperthyroidism.

In its sample, this clonotype was seen many times. V and J are TRBV3-1 and TRBJ1-5; D gene unclear. The V end lost 1 base, the J end lost 7 bases, and 8 bases lay between the germline ends. Germline loops: CDR1 LGHDT, CDR2 YNNKEL (reference sequence). The CDR3 sequence is 13 residues long. The CDR3 sequence: CASSQGPGQPQHF. CDR3 bases: TGTGCCAGCAGCCAAGGCCCGGGCCAGCCCCAGCATTTT.

This clonotype was found many times. This chain connects TRBV6-5 to TRBJ1-5; 8 bases map to TRBD1. The CDR3 runs to 15 residues. Unmatched junction bases numbered 12, after V lost 7 bases and J lost 7 bases. CDR1 MNHEY and CDR2 SVGAGI come from the germline V gene. The CDR3 DNA reads as TGTGCCAGCAATACTCAGGGGGCTGCGGGGCAGCCCCAGCATTTT. Amino acid sequence: CASNTQGAAGQPQHF.

This clonotype has at least ten counts. The V and J genes are TRBV5-1 and TRBJ1-1; D is perhaps TRBD1 (6 bases). The CDR3 is made up of 14 amino acids. V lost 0 bases, J lost 8 bases, and 14 bases lay in between. CDR1 SGHRS and CDR2 YFSETQ come from the germline V gene. The CDR3: CASSLGDPGTEAFF. CDR3 sequence (DNA): TGCGCCAGCAGCTTGGGGGACCCCGGGACAGAAGCTTTCTTT.

This clonotype was seen at least ten times. In nucleotides, the CDR3 is TGTGCCAGCAGCTTGAGTAGCAACATTCAGTACTTC. This encodes CASSLSSNIQYF. V and J are TRBV11-2 and TRBJ2-4; D remains ambiguous. Germline assignment: CDR1 SGHAT and CDR2 FQNNGV. V shed 3 bases and J shed 7 bases, with 7 bases lying between them. CDR3 length equals 12 residues.

The chain employs TRBV19 and TRBJ1-1; D is unresolved. In germline, CDR1 is LNHDA, CDR2 SQIVND (reference sequence). The CDR3 length is 16 residues. V lost 3 bases, J lost 4 bases, and 18 bases lay in between. The CDR3: CASSISHTAWATEAFF. The CDR3 DNA sequence: TGTGCCAGTAGTATCTCTCACACGGCCTGGGCCACTGAAGCTTTCTTT.

This clonotype was found many times. The chain couples TRBV14 to TRBJ1-2, with D hard to call. V lost 0 bases and J 3 bases, leaving 5 bases between the germline ends. Per the germline V gene, CDR1 is SGHDN and CDR2 is FVKESK. The CDR3 sequence is 13 residues long. CDR3 DNA: TGTGCCAGCAGCCAAGATGGCGACTATGGCTACACCTTC. It encodes CASSQDGDYGYTF.

This clonotype was observed a handful of times. The chain carries TRBV13 and TRBJ2-7; 10 bases map to TRBD1. CDR1 PRHDT and CDR2 FYEKMQ come from the germline V gene (reference sequence). The CDR3 sequence is 16 residues long. Trimming at V came to 4 bases and at J to 4 bases, leaving 10 bases not matched to a gene. As DNA, the CDR3 is TGTGCCAGCAGCTCGGGACAGGGGACCAAATTTTACGAGCAGTACTTC. Its translation: CASSSGQGTKFYEQYF.

This clonotype has ten or more counts. This could be a read error, since a much larger clone is one nucleotide away. The CDR3 nucleotides are TGTGCCAGCAGTTACGTAGTTGGACAGGGGTATGGCTACATCTTC. It specifies CASSYVVGQGYGYIF. The chain recombines TRBV6-5 with TRBJ1-2, with 9 bases lining up with TRBD1. The CDR3 length is 15 residues. In germline, CDR1 is MNHEY, CDR2 SVGAGI.

Many counts were recorded for this clonotype. This chain connects TRBV12-5 to TRBJ1-5; D perhaps matches TRBD1 (6 bases). Germline CDR1 LGHNT, CDR2 FRNRAP. The CDR3 loop spans 15 amino acids. V was pared by 1 base and J by 3 bases, with 10 bases between. In nucleotides, the CDR3 is TGTGCTAGTGGTTTGGAAGGGGGGCTCAATCAGCCCCAGCATTTT. Translating it yields CASGLEGGLNQPQHF.

This clonotype was picked up many times. The V call is TRBV19, the J call TRBJ1-2; D unresolved. Trimming took 3 bases from V and 2 from J, leaving 13 bases between them. The CDR3 sequence is 15 residues long. Germline values: CDR1 LNHDA, CDR2 SQIVND (reference sequence). CDR3: CASSMSKGGNYGYTF. CDR3 nucleotide sequence: TGTGCCAGTAGTATGTCGAAGGGCGGGAACTATGGCTACACCTTC. Looking up the rest from reference TRBV19 and TRBJ1-2 gives the full variable domain: DGGITQSPKYLFRKEGQNVTLSCEQNLNHDAMYWYRQDPGQGLRLIYYSQIVNDFQKGDIAEGYSVSREKKESFPLTVTSAQKNPTAFYLCASSMSKGGNYGYTFGSGTRLTVV.

The V gene is TRBV12-3 or TRBV12-4, the J gene TRBJ2-5; 9 bases are shared with TRBD1. This CDR3 region has 14 residues. V shed 5 bases, J shed 4 bases, and the junction held 5 bases outside the gene matches. CDR3 nucleotide sequence: TGTGCCAGCAGTAAAGACAGGGGGATAGAGACCCAGTACTTC. It specifies CASSKDRGIETQYF.

This clonotype was picked up many times. The chain combines TRBV2 with TRBJ1-1; TRBD1 matches 7 bases. Losses at the gene ends were 5 bases for V and 4 bases for J; bases not matched to a gene: 4. The germline V gene encodes CDR1 SNHLY and CDR2 FYNNEI. The CDR3 is 13 amino acids. CDR3 coding DNA: TGTGCCAGCAGTCGACAGGGAAGCACTGAAGCTTTCTTT. Translating it yields CASSRQGSTEAFF.

This clonotype was counted at least ten times. This chain uses TRBV29-1 with TRBJ1-2; TRBD1 aligns across 9 bases. CDR3 length: 11 amino acids. Germline CDR1 and CDR2: SQVTM and ANQGSEA. Trimming took 7 bases from V and 3 from J; bases not matched to a gene: 0. The CDR3 is CSGQGDYGYTF. In DNA, the CDR3 is TGCAGCGGACAGGGGGACTATGGCTACACCTTC.

This clonotype showed up many times. The gene calls are TRBV13 and TRBJ2-4, with D maybe TRBD2 (7 bases). Germline values: CDR1 PRHDT, CDR2 FYEKMQ (reference sequence). This CDR3 has 17 residues. Trimming pared 5 bases from V and 0 bases from J, leaving 17 bases between. The CDR3 region has the DNA TGTGCCAGCAGCCCGGGGAAGGGGGGGCCAGCCAAAAACATTCAGTACTTC. Residues: CASSPGKGGPAKNIQYF.

This clonotype was found many times. V usage is TRBV20-1 and J usage is TRBJ2-7; 11 bases align to TRBD2. The CDR3 consists of 15 residues. The V segment lost 3 bases and the J segment 1 base; nucleotides outside the gene matches: 5. Germline loops: CDR1 DFQATT, CDR2 SNEGSKA (reference sequence). This CDR3 is CSASKASGGSYEQYF. In DNA form, the CDR3 reads TGCAGTGCTAGTAAGGCTAGCGGGGGGTCCTACGAGCAGTACTTC.

The chain combines TRBV7-9 with TRBJ2-7, with a possible D match to TRBD2 (5 bases). With 2 bases removed from V and 3 bases from J, the gap between germline ends came to 14 bases. Germline-derived CDR1 and CDR2 are SEHNR and FQNEAQ (reference sequence). The CDR3 runs 15 residues. CDR3 nucleotide sequence: TGTGCCAGCAGCTTACTGGCGGAGGTGAACTACGAGCAGTACTTC. Protein: CASSLLAEVNYEQYF. The whole variable domain, remainder taken from reference TRBV7-9 and TRBJ2-7, is DTGVSQNPRHKITKRGQNVTFRCDPISEHNRLYWYRQTLGQGPEFLTYFQNEAQLEKSRLLSDRFSAERPKGSFSTLEIQRTEQGDSAMYLCASSLLAEVNYEQYFGPGTRLTVT.

This clonotype was seen a few times. V usage is TRBV19 and J usage is TRBJ1-6; no clear D gene. Germline lookup yields CDR1 LNHDA and CDR2 SQIVND (reference sequence). V shed 5 bases and J shed 8 bases, with 10 bases lying between them. The CDR3 loop spans 13 amino acids. CDR3 residues: CASSPTFDSPLHF. The CDR3, as DNA: TGTGCCAGTAGTCCCACCTTTGATTCACCCCTCCACTTT.

The CDR3 DNA reads TGTGCCAGCAGTGACCCCCCCCGGGACAGGGGTCAGCCCCAGCATTTT. Its translation: CASSDPPRDRGQPQHF. This rearrangement joins TRBV6-1 to TRBJ1-5, with 10 positions matching TRBD1. V was pared by 3 bases and J by 6 bases, with 8 bases of the junction left unmatched. The CDR3 spans 16 residues. Germline assignment: CDR1 MNHNS and CDR2 SASEGT.